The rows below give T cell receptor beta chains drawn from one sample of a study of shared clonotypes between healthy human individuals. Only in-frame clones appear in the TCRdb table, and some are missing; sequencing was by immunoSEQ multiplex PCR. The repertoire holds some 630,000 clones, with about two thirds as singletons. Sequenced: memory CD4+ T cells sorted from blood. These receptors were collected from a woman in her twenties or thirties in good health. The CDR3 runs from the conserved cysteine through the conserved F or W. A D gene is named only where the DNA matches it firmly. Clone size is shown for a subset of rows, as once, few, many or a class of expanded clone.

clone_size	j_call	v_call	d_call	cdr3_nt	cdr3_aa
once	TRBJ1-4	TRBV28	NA	TGTGCCAGCAGCCCCCGAATCCATCGGGAAGAAAAACTGTTTTTT	CASSPRIHREEKLFF
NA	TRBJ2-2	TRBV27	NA	TGTGCCAGCAGTTTATATATTGGGCTAGCTTATGGGGAGCTGTTTTTT	CASSLYIGLAYGELFF
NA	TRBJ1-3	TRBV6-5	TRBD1	TGTGCCAGCAGTTACTCCGGGGACAGCTCTGGAAACACCATATATTTT	CASSYSGDSSGNTIYF
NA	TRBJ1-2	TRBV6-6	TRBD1	TGTGCCAGCAGTCGACAGGGGGCGGAAGGCTACACCTTC	CASSRQGAEGYTF
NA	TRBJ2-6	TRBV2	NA	TGTGCCAGCAGTGAACGCCTTTCTGGGGCCAACGTCCTGACTTTC	CASSERLSGANVLTF
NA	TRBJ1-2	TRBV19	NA	TGTGCCAGTACCACGGGGAGCTATGGCTACACCTTC	CASTTGSYGYTF
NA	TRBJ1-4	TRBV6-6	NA	TGTGCCAGCACCACGCGGGGACGAGGCAGTGAAAAACTGTTTTTT	CASTTRGRGSEKLFF
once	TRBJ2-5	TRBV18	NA	TGTGCCAGCTCAGCTGATTCAGGACCCCAAGAGACCCAGTACTTC	CASSADSGPQETQYF
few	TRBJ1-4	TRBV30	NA	TGTGCCAGCCTCGGGGGGGCGAATGAAAAACTGTTTTTT	CASLGGANEKLFF
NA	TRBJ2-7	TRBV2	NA	TGTGCCAGCAGACCAGGGAGAAGCTCCTACGAGCAGTACTTC	CASRPGRSSYEQYF
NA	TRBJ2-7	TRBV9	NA	TGTGCCAGCAGCGCCACAGGTCGGCAGAAAGGCGAGCAGTACTTC	CASSATGRQKGEQYF
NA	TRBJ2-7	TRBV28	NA	TGTGCCAGCAGTTTAAAGAGAGGGCGTGGTAAAGAGCAGTACTTC	CASSLKRGRGKEQYF
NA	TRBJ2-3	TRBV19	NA	TGTGCCAGTAGTATTAAGGCCTACGGAGATACGCAGTATTTT	CASSIKAYGDTQYF
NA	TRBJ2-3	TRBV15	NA	TGTGCCACCAGCAGAGACGGGTGGGGCACAGATACGCAGTATTTT	CATSRDGWGTDTQYF
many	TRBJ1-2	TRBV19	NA	TGTGCCAGTAGTAAGACAGAATTCTATGGCTACACCTTC	CASSKTEFYGYTF
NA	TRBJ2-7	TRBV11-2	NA	TGTGCCAGCAGCCGGCCCTGGGGCGAGCAGTACTTC	CASSRPWGEQYF
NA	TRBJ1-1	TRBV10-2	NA	TGCGCCAGCAGTGACCCCGGGACACCTTCACTTGAAGCTTTCTTT	CASSDPGTPSLEAFF
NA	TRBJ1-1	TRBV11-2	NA	TGTGCCAGCAGCCCGACGACCAGATACACTGAAGCTTTCTTT	CASSPTTRYTEAFF
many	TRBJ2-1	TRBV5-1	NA	TGCGCCAGCAGCCCGGACAGTCTAGGGTACAATGAGCAGTTCTTC	CASSPDSLGYNEQFF
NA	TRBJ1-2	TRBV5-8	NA	TGTGCCAGCAGCACGGGGTTGATTGGGTTGCCTAACTATGGCTACACCTTC	CASSTGLIGLPNYGYTF
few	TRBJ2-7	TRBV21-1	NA	TGTGCCAGCAGCAAAGGGAAGCGGCGGGAGGGCAGCCACGAGCAGTACTTC	CASSKGKRREGSHEQYF
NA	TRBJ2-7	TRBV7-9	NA	TGTGCCAGCTCCACGAGCTGGAACGAGCAGTACTTC	CASSTSWNEQYF
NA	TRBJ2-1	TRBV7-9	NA	TGTGCCAGCAGCTTTTTGGCGGGGCTCAATGAGCAGTTCTTC	CASSFLAGLNEQFF
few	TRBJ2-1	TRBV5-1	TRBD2	TGCGCCAGCAAGACTAGCGGTAACTACAATGAGCAGTTCTTC	CASKTSGNYNEQFF
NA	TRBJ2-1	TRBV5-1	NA	TGCGCCAGCAGCTTGGATGGGAGCCGTTTAGATGAGCAGTTCTTC	CASSLDGSRLDEQFF
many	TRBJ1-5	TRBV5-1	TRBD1	TGCGCCAGCAGCTTACAGGGGGGCGATCAGCCCCAGCATTTT	CASSLQGGDQPQHF
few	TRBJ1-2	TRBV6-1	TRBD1	TGTGCCAGCAGGGACAGGGCTACTAACTATGGCTACACCTTC	CASRDRATNYGYTF
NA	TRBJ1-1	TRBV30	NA	TGTGCCTGGAGACCCCGTGGGGGCCGAGTCACTGAAGCTTTCTTT	CAWRPRGGRVTEAFF
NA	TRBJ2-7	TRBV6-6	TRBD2	TGTGCCAGCAGTTACCGACTAGCGGGAGACTACGAGCAGTACTTC	CASSYRLAGDYEQYF
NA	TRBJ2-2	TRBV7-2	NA	TGTGCCAGCACTCCGAAATGGGGCAAAACCGGGGAGCTGTTTTTT	CASTPKWGKTGELFF
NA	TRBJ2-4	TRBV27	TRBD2	TGTGCCAGCAGTCGGCTTCGGGAGGGCAAAAACATTCAGTACTTC	CASSRLREGKNIQYF
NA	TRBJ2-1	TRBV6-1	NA	TGTGCCAGCAGTGAAATGTCCCAGGTCCAGAATGAGCAGTTCTTC	CASSEMSQVQNEQFF
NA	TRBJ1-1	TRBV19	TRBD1	TGTGCCAGTAGTATGCTGCAGGGGGACATGAACACTGAAGCTTTCTTT	CASSMLQGDMNTEAFF
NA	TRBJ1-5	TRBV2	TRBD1	TGTGCCAGCAGCGACGACAGGGGACCGCTGACCCAGCATTTT	CASSDDRGPLTQHF
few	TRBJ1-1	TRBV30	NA	TGTGCCTCGAGAATGAACACTGAAGCTTTCTTT	CASRMNTEAFF
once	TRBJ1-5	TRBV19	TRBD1	TGTGCCAGTAGTCGGACAGGTTTTAATCAGCCCCAGCATTTT	CASSRTGFNQPQHF
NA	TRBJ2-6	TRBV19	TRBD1	TGTGCCAGTAGGAGGACAGGGCTCTCTGGGGCCAACGTCCTGACTTTC	CASRRTGLSGANVLTF
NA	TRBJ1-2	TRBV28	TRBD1	TGTGCCAGCAGTTTAATGACAGGGGGAGGCTACACCTTC	CASSLMTGGGYTF
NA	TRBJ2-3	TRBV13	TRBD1	TGTGCCAGCAGCGTGGGATTCGGACAGGGGGCAGAAGATACGCAGTATTTT	CASSVGFGQGAEDTQYF
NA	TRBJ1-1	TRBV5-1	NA	TGCGCCAGCAGCGACGGGGCAGCCGTAACCACTGAAGCTTTCTTT	CASSDGAAVTTEAFF
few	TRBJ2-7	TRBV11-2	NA	TGTGCCAGCAGCTCCCGATACGAGCAGTACTTC	CASSSRYEQYF
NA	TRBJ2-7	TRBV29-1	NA	TGCAGCGTTGGACTCGTTCACTCCTACGAGCAGTACTTC	CSVGLVHSYEQYF
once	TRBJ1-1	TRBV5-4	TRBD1	TGTGCCAGCAGCCGACGGACAGGGGGAATGAACACTGAAGCTTTCTTT	CASSRRTGGMNTEAFF
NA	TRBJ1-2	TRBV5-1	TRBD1	TGCGCCAGCAGCTCCCCGACAGGGGTGGATGGCTACACCTTC	CASSSPTGVDGYTF
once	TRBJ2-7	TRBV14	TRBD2	TGTGCCAGCAGCCAACCACGACTAGCGGCCCCCGACTCCTACGAGCAGTACTTC	CASSQPRLAAPDSYEQYF
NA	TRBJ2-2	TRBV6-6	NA	TGTGCCAGCAGGATCGGGGGAAACACCGGGGAGCTGTTTTTT	CASRIGGNTGELFF
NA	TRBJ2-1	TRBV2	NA	TGTGCCAGCAGGTCCCTGGAGTCCTACAATGAGCAGTTCTTC	CASRSLESYNEQFF
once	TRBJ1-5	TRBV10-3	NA	TGTGCCATCGCTGGGGGACACAATCAGCCCCAGCATTTT	CAIAGGHNQPQHF
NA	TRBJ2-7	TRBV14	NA	TGTGCCAGCAGCCAAGAGCGGGTTGGCGAGCAGTACTTC	CASSQERVGEQYF
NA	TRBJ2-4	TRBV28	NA	TGTGCCAGCAGTTCTGGGGTCAAAAACATTCAGTACTTC	CASSSGVKNIQYF
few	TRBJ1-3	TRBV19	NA	TGTGCCAGTAGTATGGCGGGATCCGGAAACACCATATATTTT	CASSMAGSGNTIYF
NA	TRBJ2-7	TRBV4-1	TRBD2	TGCGCCAGCAGCCTTACTAGCGGGAGCTACGAGCAGTACTTC	CASSLTSGSYEQYF
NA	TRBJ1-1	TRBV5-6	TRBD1	TGTGCCAGCAGCTTGGCCACAGGGGTGGCTTTCTTT	CASSLATGVAFF
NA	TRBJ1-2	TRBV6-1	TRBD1	TGTGCCAGCAGTGACCTGACAGGGAACTATGGCTACACCTTC	CASSDLTGNYGYTF
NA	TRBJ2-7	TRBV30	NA	TGTGCCTGGAGAGGGTGGGGCCACAACGAGCAGTACTTC	CAWRGWGHNEQYF
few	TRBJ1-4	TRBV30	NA	TGTGCCTGGGCAGCAACTAATGAAAAACTGTTTTTT	CAWAATNEKLFF
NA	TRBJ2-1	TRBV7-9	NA	TGTGCCAGCAGCCCTCTGCATGAGCAGTTCTTC	CASSPLHEQFF